This T cell receptor (beta chain) is drawn from a study of T cells expressing NK-cell markers. Study information: The TCR beta repertoires were obtained from sorted CD3+CD56+NKG2C+, CD3+CD56+NKG2C- and CD3+CD56-NKG2C+ T cells. Seven of the eight sequenced donors were HCMV-seropositive; one was seronegative.

The germline V gene encodes CDR1 SGHVS and CDR2 FQNEAQ. The CDR3 sequence is 13 residues long. TCRdb reprocessed the 5' RACE reads and reports one entry per CDR3 protein, with no DNA. This sample contains hundreds of thousands of distinct CDR3 sequences. For this clonotype: No antigen is known for it.

Study observations and caveats: The study left the HCMV specificity of expanded NKG2C+ T cell clones unresolved. Of the CD8+ T cell pool in six donors, roughly 1.0-7.5% was accounted for by dominant NKG2C+ clonotypes.

V and J are TRBV7-8 and TRBJ2-1; with no DNA, the TCRdb D assignment of TRBD2 cannot be verified. The TCR sequence derives from a woman aged 18-70 years in good health. The sample consisted of blood T cells: a sorted CD56 or NKG2C T cell subset, CD4+ or CD8+ T cells, or bulk PBMC T cells (not recorded which). This chain's CDR3 is CASSLSAGLGQFF.